This TCR beta chain appears in the sequencing data of a study of OX40 agonist ivuxolimab in advanced cancers. Background on the study: Patients assigned to dose escalation were diagnosed with hepatocellular carcinoma, melanoma, renal cell or head and neck cancer.

Trimming took 4 bases from V and 2 from J; bases not matched to a gene: 0. This CDR3 has 13 residues. CDR1 LNHDA and CDR2 SQIVND come from the germline V gene (reference sequence). TCRdb keeps only in-frame clones here, not all; method: immunoSEQ multiplex PCR. The sample records roughly 23,000 clones, about 83% being singletons. Sequences were derived from CD4+ or CD8+ T cells sorted from blood, sampled in a trial of the OX40 agonist ivuxolimab. The source is an adult with an advanced solid tumor such as melanoma, head and neck, liver or kidney cancer. The chain combines TRBV19 with TRBJ2-7; 9 bases agree with TRBD2. The CDR3 protein is CASSSGRAYEQYF. CDR3 in DNA: TGTGCCAGTAGTAGCGGGAGGGCCTACGAGCAGTACTTC.